Listed here are 19 T cell receptor beta chains from one sample, sequenced in a study of Tregs in tolerant kidney transplant recipients. The nonmyeloablative bone marrow transplants came from related graft donors, with transient mixed chimerism. The method was immunoSEQ multiplex PCR; TCRdb's version includes in-frame clones alone and lacks a portion of them. The profile shows approximately 60,000 clones, around 87% of them singletons. The sample was CD4+ T cells from blood (PBMCs), taken 6 months after the transplant. The origin of the receptors is a human patient who received a combined kidney and bone marrow transplant. The graft donor may account for some of the T cells.

CDR3 protein: CASSLRRGSGVEQFF. The CDR3 DNA reads as TGTGCCAGCAGCCTTAGACGGGGGAGCGGGGTGGAGCAGTTCTTC. The V and J genes are TRBV7-2 and TRBJ2-1; 7 nucleotides match TRBD2. In germline, CDR1 is SGHTA, CDR2 FQGNSA. CDR3 size: 15 residues. V shed 5 bases, J shed 10 bases, and the junction held 14 bases outside the gene matches.

The chain combines TRBV30 with TRBJ2-1; 10 nucleotides line up with TRBD2. V dropped 5 bases and J dropped 9; count of bases not matched to a gene: 10. The germline V gene has CDR1 GTSNPN and CDR2 SVGIG (reference sequence). The CDR3 is 14 residues long. CDR3 in DNA: TGTGCCTGGGCTGAGCGGGGGGGCGGGCGTGAGCAGTTCTTC. It translates to CAWAERGGGREQFF.

The chain carries TRBV5-6 and TRBJ1-5; D perhaps matches TRBD1 (5 bases). The germline V gene has CDR1 SGHDT and CDR2 YYEEEE. The CDR3 covers 15 residues. V was shortened by 0 bases and J by 7 bases, with 14 bases between the two germline ends. CDR3 protein: CASSLEGRGVQPQHF. CDR3 nucleotides: TGTGCCAGCAGCTTGGAAGGGCGGGGGGTACAGCCCCAGCATTTT.

The chain is built from TRBV2 and TRBJ2-3; 8 bases map to TRBD2. The V gene end was trimmed by 3 bases and the J gene end by 2 bases; junction bases not matched to a gene: 4. Germline values: CDR1 SNHLY, CDR2 FYNNEI. This CDR3 contains 15 residues. CDR3: CASSETSAFTDTQYF. CDR3 sequence (DNA): TGTGCCAGCAGTGAGACTAGCGCCTTCACAGATACGCAGTATTTT.

The chain recombines TRBV11-2 with TRBJ1-2, with TRBD1 as a possible D gene (5 bases). The V gene's germline CDR1 is SGHAT and CDR2 FQNNGV. Deletions cut 5 bases from V and 4 bases from J, with 17 bases between. CDR3 length: 15 amino acids. CDR3 loop: CASSLLASQGYGYTF. CDR3 nucleotide sequence: TGTGCCAGCAGCCTCCTTGCCAGCCAGGGCTATGGCTACACCTTC.

The gene calls are TRBV30 and TRBJ1-5, with 7 bases fitting TRBD1. The CDR3 spans 17 residues. Germline V gives CDR1 GTSNPN, CDR2 SVGIG (reference sequence). J gave up 2 bases and V 0 bases, and 10 bases lay outside the gene matches. The CDR3 nucleotides read TGTGCCTGGAGTGTCCCCTTTGGGACAGTGGGCAATCAGCCCCAGCATTTT. The encoded protein is CAWSVPFGTVGNQPQHF.

This chain links TRBV30 with TRBJ2-2, with 9 bases lining up with TRBD2. Germline CDR1 reads GTSNPN; CDR2 reads SVGIG (reference sequence). The J segment lost 2 bases and the V segment lost 8 bases, leaving 3 bases of the junction unmatched. The CDR3 is 13 residues long. The CDR3 sequence is CAGGLANTGELFF. The DNA of the CDR3 is TGTGCCGGGGGACTAGCAAACACCGGGGAGCTGTTTTTT.

V and J are TRBV2 and TRBJ2-1; a weak D match, TRBD2 (5 bases). Germline assignment: CDR1 SNHLY and CDR2 FYNNEI. This CDR3 has 12 amino acids. V was trimmed by 6 bases and J by 8 bases, leaving 11 bases between them. CDR3 in amino acids: CASRRDGDEQFF. The CDR3, as DNA: TGTGCCAGCAGGAGGGATGGCGATGAGCAGTTCTTC.

Comment on this clone: The same CDR3 is also encoded by other DNA sequences in this sample. The V gene is TRBV30, the J gene TRBJ1-6; possible D gene TRBD1, 5 bases. The V and J ends lost 5 bases and 5 bases respectively, with 10 bases between them. The CDR3 spans 13 residues. CDR1 GTSNPN and CDR2 SVGIG come from the germline V gene (reference sequence). CDR3 protein: CAWLDTNNSPLHF. CDR3 nucleotides: TGTGCCTGGCTGGACACTAATAATTCACCCCTCCACTTT.

The rearrangement uses TRBV19 and TRBJ2-1; 14 bases agree with TRBD2. This CDR3 has 17 amino acids. V lost 4 bases to trimming and J lost 4 bases; unmatched junction nucleotides: 6. CDR1 is LNHDA and CDR2 is SQIVND in the germline V gene (reference sequence). CDR3 residues: CASSTPGLAGVYNEQFF. Written as DNA, the CDR3 is TGTGCCAGTAGTACCCCGGGACTAGCGGGAGTGTACAATGAGCAGTTCTTC.

This rearrangement joins TRBV7-9 to TRBJ1-3, with D tentatively TRBD1 (6 bases). The CDR3 is made up of 14 amino acids. From germline, CDR1 is SEHNR and CDR2 FQNEAQ (reference sequence). The DNA of the CDR3 is TGTGCTAGTCTGACAGGCCCCTCTGGAAACACCATATATTTT. This encodes CASLTGPSGNTIYF.

The chain has TRBV4-2 and TRBJ2-3; TRBD2 aligns across 9 bases. The CDR3 has 18 residues. V gave up 0 bases and J gave up 0 bases; unmatched junction bases: 7. From germline, CDR1 is LGHNA and CDR2 YNFKEQ. DNA of the CDR3: TGTGCCAGCAGCCAAGATCCCCCTAGCGGGGTAAGCACAGATACGCAGTATTTT. Residues: CASSQDPPSGVSTDTQYF.

This chain joins TRBV5-1 and TRBJ1-4, with D possibly TRBD1 on 6 matching bases. V lost 4 bases and J lost 7, with 14 bases in between. The CDR3 sequence is 14 residues long. CDR1 SGHRS and CDR2 YFSETQ come from the germline V gene. Here the CDR3 reads CASSQGGVGEKLFF. In nucleotides, the CDR3 is TGCGCCAGCAGCCAAGGGGGAGTTGGTGAAAAACTGTTTTTT.

The J gene is TRBJ2-5, the V gene TRBV11-3; the D gene is possibly TRBD2 (6 bases). In germline, CDR1 is SGHNT, CDR2 YENEEA. With 2 bases removed from V and 2 bases from J, the gap between germline ends came to 9 bases. The CDR3 runs 14 residues. CDR3 in amino acids: CASSLRAGQETQYF. CDR3 bases: TGTGCCAGCAGCTTAAGGGCGGGACAAGAGACCCAGTACTTC.

This rearrangement joins TRBV4-2 to TRBJ1-1; the match to TRBD1 covers 11 bases. CDR1 and CDR2 from the germline V gene are LGHNA and YNFKEQ. This CDR3 has 16 amino acids. The V and J ends lost 4 bases and 0 bases, in that order; junction bases with no gene match: 4. For the CDR3, the DNA is TGTGCCAGCAGCCGCGGGACAGGGGGAATGAACACTGAAGCTTTCTTT. As protein: CASSRGTGGMNTEAFF.

This clone has only one observation. V and J are TRBV18 and TRBJ1-1, with D perhaps matching TRBD1 (6 bases). The CDR3 covers 16 residues. The V end lost 3 bases, the J end lost 1 base, and 15 bases lay between the germline ends. Per the germline V gene, CDR1 is KGHSH and CDR2 is LQKENI. The CDR3 loop is CASSPTGRGRNTEAFF. The CDR3 coding sequence is TGTGCCAGCTCACCCACAGGGAGGGGAAGGAACACTGAAGCTTTCTTT.

Worth noting for this clone: Other nucleotide sequences in the sample specify the same CDR3. The chain employs TRBV6-6 and TRBJ1-6; tentative D call: TRBD1 (5 bases). Trimming stripped 2 bases from V and 10 bases from J, with 9 bases between. The germline V gene has CDR1 MNHNY and CDR2 SVGAGI (reference sequence). The CDR3 is made up of 13 amino acids. The CDR3, as DNA: TGTGCCAGCAGTTACCCAGGGAACTCACCCCTCCACTTT. Protein sequence: CASSYPGNSPLHF.

J is TRBJ1-1 and V is TRBV9; tentative D call: TRBD1 (6 bases). CDR3 length: 15 amino acids. Deletions cut 4 bases from V and 4 bases from J, with 17 bases between. Germline-derived CDR1 and CDR2 are SGDLS and YYNGEE. DNA of the CDR3: TGTGCCAGCAGCTCTGGACTCGCCAGGGGCACTGAAGCTTTCTTT. Amino acid sequence: CASSSGLARGTEAFF.

V gene TRBV6-1 combines with J gene TRBJ1-1, with D possibly being TRBD1 (6 bases). This CDR3 spans 12 amino acids. Between the trimmed V and J ends, which lost 8 bases and 10 bases, there was a span of 17 bases. Germline CDR1 reads MNHNS; CDR2 reads SASEGT. CDR3 protein: CASRTAPFGAFF. The CDR3 DNA is TGTGCCAGCCGGACAGCCCCGTTCGGAGCTTTCTTT.